Sequencing of this T cell receptor beta chain was carried out in a study of blood T cell repertoires in COVID-19 (dated by TCRdb to the early 2020s). In the study overall: The collaborator samples originated in the United States, Italy and Spain and spanned the acute and convalescent phases of COVID-19. The material from the prospective study consisted of cDNA or gDNA derived from T cells, B-cell-depleted T cells, or PBMCs. The dataset comprised deeply sampled blood TCRbeta repertoires from subjects exposed to, actively infected with, or recovered from COVID-19. A freely available public database, intended as a resource for researchers studying the immune response to SARS-CoV-2, is where the repertoires were released. The samples were drawn from the first 160 participants of the ongoing ImmuneRACE study and from 1,254 subjects provided by 6 global collaborators. Nearly every sample came with metadata listing a de-identified subject ID, COVID-19 status, age in years and sex. Where available, HLA class I and class II types were obtained from metadata supplied by the sample provider rather than from assay-based typing.

TCRbeta CDR3 regions were amplified from genomic DNA using the immunoSEQ Assay, a bias-controlled multiplex PCR. The authors' analysis ran thus. Within the assay, amplification of reference gene primers was used to estimate how many nucleated cells each sample contained. To quantify the absolute abundance of each unique TCRbeta CDR3 rearrangement, sequence reads were collapsed and filtered. Productive Simpson clonality was computed per sample as the square root of Simpson's diversity index over productive rearrangements. Here the immuneACCESS table is served through TCRdb, limited to in-frame sequences with V and J called. Missing clones are a known gap in these copies; in checked studies unresolved V genes cover under half, and the rest lacks a known reason. That table gives V, J and clone size, and the DNA gave D and trimming. The sample contains 150,000 or so clones, about 74% of them found a single time. Of the sample, about 3% is held by the ten largest clones.

V is pared back by 3 bases and J by 3 bases, with 14 bases lying between the germline termini. Counted from cysteine to phenylalanine, this CDR3 has 15 amino acids. The CDR3 DNA has 45 bases and is translated from base 1. CDR1 and CDR2 are drawn from the germline V gene: SNHLY, FYNNEI. This clone was counted once. The antigen this receptor binds is unknown. No base-level quality is on record; no much larger clone is a single base apart. Points the paper makes about the study in general: How much clinical and demographic metadata was included differed by source and by participant, and the metadata was provided uncurated.

The collaborating institutions used their own protocols to collect whole blood in K2EDTA tubes. Collaborator samples were shipped for TCRbeta analysis as frozen whole blood, isolated PBMCs, or DNA extracted from either sample type. The sequencing sample was made of peripheral blood. The source of this sequence is a woman aged 80 or older with acute or convalescent COVID-19. The rearranged segments are TRBV2 and TRBJ2-5, with TRBD2 perhaps the D gene, on 5 matching bases. The DNA reads TGTGCCAGCAGTGAGCGTGGGCCGGGGAAAGAGACCCAGTACTTC. It is translated as CASSERGPGKETQYF.